This record concerns one T cell receptor (beta chain) sequence. Germline CDR1 reads MNHEY; CDR2 reads SMNVEV (reference sequence). This CDR3 has 16 amino acids. TCRdb re-called the 5' RACE reads and catalogs CDR3 proteins one per entry, DNA excluded. The table lists some 170,000 distinct CDR3 sequences, with roughly 2.6% in the top ten. The sample belongs to a study of monozygotic twins with inflammatory bowel disease. The V call is TRBV27, the J call TRBJ2-4. The specimen was blood. The sequence was collected from a human donor with ulcerative colitis or Crohn's disease, or a healthy co-twin of an affected twin (not recorded which). Here the CDR3 reads CASSLSVFLAKNIQYF.